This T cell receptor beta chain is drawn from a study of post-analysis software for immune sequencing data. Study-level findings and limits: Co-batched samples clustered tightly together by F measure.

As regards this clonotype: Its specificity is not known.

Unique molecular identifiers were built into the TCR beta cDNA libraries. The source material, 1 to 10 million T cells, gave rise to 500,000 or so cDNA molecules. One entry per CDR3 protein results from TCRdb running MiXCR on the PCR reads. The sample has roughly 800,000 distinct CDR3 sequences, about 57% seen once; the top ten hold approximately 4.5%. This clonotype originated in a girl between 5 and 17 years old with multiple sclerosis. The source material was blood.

The chain's CDR3 is CATQPAGSPYNEQFF. The CDR3 bases are TGTGCCACCCAACCAGCGGGGTCACCCTACAATGAGCAGTTCTTC. The V gene is TRBV24-1, the J gene TRBJ2-1, with TRBD2 matching over 7 bases. J lost 2 bases, V lost 9 bases, and 9 bases had no gene match. The CDR3 runs to 15 residues. Germline V gene lookup returns CDR1 KGHDR and CDR2 SFDVKD.